A few counts support the clone carrying this TCR beta chain. Its target is not known. The sample is drawn from a study of T cell repertoires in cytomegalovirus infection. The overall study: As its CMV epitopes, the study selected recently identified HLA-C-restricted and well-studied HLA-B-restricted targets.

Using its own MiXCR run on the reads, TCRdb lists one record per CDR3 protein. The table records about 830,000 distinct CDR3 sequences, about 33% of them present only once. This CDR3 has 13 residues. CDR1 and CDR2 from the germline V gene are SGHAT and FQDESV (reference sequence). Trimming stripped 2 bases from V and 3 bases from J, with 8 bases between. This rearrangement joins TRBV11-1 to TRBJ2-7; no firm D call. Sequenced here: cultured CD8+ T cells from PBMCs, sampled from culture after CMV antigen stimulation. This sequence originates from a human donor in good health (CMV status not recorded). Some clones in this sample may be carry-over from other donors' samples. The CDR3 region is CASSLTPNYEQYV. In DNA form, the CDR3 reads TGTGCCAGCAGCTTAACACCGAACTACGAGCAGTACGTC.